A single T cell receptor beta chain is shown here with its context. Unique molecular identifiers were incorporated during preparation of the TCRbeta library. TCRdb ran MiXCR on the PCR reads and lists one entry per CDR3 protein. Among fewer than 550,000 distinct CDR3 sequences listed, about a sixth were seen once. This sample was taken from a study of T-cell reconstitution after alpha-beta-depleted transplantation in children. In germline, CDR1 is SGHDN, CDR2 FVKESK. CDR3 length: 16 amino acids. V lost 3 bases to trimming and J lost 4 bases, with 16 bases between them. The sample consisted of PBMCs, mostly from graft donor cells, taken 360 days after TCRalphabeta/CD19-depleted stem cell transplant. The clonotype originates from a boy under three years old who had a stem cell transplant for Wiskott-Aldrich syndrome, so the T cells may come from the graft donor. This rearrangement joins TRBV14 to TRBJ2-1, with D possibly matching TRBD2 (6 bases). The CDR3 DNA reads TGTGCCAGCAGCCACCGGGGGAACATAGCATACAATGAGCAGTTCTTC. Its translation is CASSHRGNIAYNEQFF.